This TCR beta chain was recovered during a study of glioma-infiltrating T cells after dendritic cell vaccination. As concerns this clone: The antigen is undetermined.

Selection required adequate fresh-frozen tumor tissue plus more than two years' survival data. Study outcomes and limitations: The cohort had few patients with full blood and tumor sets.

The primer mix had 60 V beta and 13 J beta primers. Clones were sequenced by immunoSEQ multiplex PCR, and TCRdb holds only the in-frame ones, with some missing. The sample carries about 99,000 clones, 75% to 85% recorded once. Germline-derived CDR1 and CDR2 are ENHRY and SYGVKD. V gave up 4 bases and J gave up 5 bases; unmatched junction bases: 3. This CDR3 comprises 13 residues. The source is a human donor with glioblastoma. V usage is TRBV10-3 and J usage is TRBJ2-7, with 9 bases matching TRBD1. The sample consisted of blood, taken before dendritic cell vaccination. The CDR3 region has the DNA TGTGCCATCAGTGCGGGACAGGGCCACGAGCAGTACTTC. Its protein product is CAISAGQGHEQYF.